This TCR beta chain was recovered during a study of T cells in Graves' hyperthyroidism and ophthalmopathy. This clonotype has ten or more counts. Its antigen is undetermined. Patients were aged 18 to 65, had disease duration under 2 months, and had newly diagnosed hyperthyroidism. Investigators excluded patients with uncontrolled infection, other autoimmune disease, pregnancy or lactation. Fresh peripheral blood, roughly 10 ml, was the source of the PBMCs. Amplified TCR beta CDR3 regions derived from RNA transcripts. HTBI primers were used for first-round RT-PCR of the TCR CDR3. Each CDR3 protein is one row after TCRdb ran MiXCR on the multiplex PCR reads. This sample yields about 300,000 distinct CDR3 sequences, of which roughly 15% are seen a single time; 7.8% belongs to the top ten. Germline V gene data show CDR1 as MNHEY and CDR2 as SMNVEV (reference sequence). The CDR3 has 16 residues. V was clipped by 6 bases and J by 1 base, with 18 bases between them.

Study-level findings and limits: A model using 13 V-J features told ophthalmopathy apart from stable hyperthyroidism.

The sample comprised blood. This sequence joins TRBV27 and TRBJ2-5, with no clear D. The sequence was collected from a woman aged 25 to 45 with Graves' hyperthyroidism that later progressed to Graves' ophthalmopathy. The CDR3 DNA follows: TGTGCCAGCAGCCCCTACGACTGGGCAGCCCAAGAGACCCAGTACTTC. Protein product: CASSPYDWAAQETQYF.